Shown below are 22 T cell receptor beta chains from a single sample sequenced in a study of beta chain features in type 1 diabetes. Isolated RNA was reverse transcribed in full, so expressed TCRB transcripts were sequenced. Sequencing was performed with immunoSEQ multiplex PCR; in TCRdb, only in-frame clones are kept and a portion is missing. The sample consists of hundreds of thousands of clones, 9.5% to 12% of them appearing once. Sequencing used naive CD4+ T cells from blood. Source of these receptors: a woman aged 18-29 years in good health.

The genes are TRBV25-1 and TRBJ2-3, with D uncertain. CDR3 length: 14 amino acids. Trimming removed 2 bases at V and 0 bases at J, with 6 bases between. Germline assignment: CDR1 MGHDK and CDR2 SYGVNS. This CDR3 reads CASSEASSTDTQYF. The CDR3 bases are TGTGCCAGCAGTGAAGCGTCCAGCACAGATACGCAGTATTTT.

This clone was recorded a few times. This sequence joins TRBV15 and TRBJ1-4, with a possible D match to TRBD1 (5 bases). Looked up from germline, CDR1 is LNHNV and CDR2 is YYDKDF (reference sequence). The length of the CDR3 is 13 residues. Deletions cut 3 bases from V and 8 bases from J, with 10 bases between. The DNA for the CDR3 is TGTGCCACCAGCAGGTTCGGGGCCGAAAAACTGTTTTTT. Translating it yields CATSRFGAEKLFF.

The V gene is TRBV4-1, the J gene TRBJ2-5; D may be TRBD2 (6 bases). The V end lost 0 bases, the J end lost 5 bases, and 16 bases lay between the germline ends. CDR3 length: 16 amino acids. Germline V CDR1 and CDR2: MGHRA, YSYEKL. This chain's CDR3 is CASSQDRGKSGETQYF. In DNA form, the CDR3 reads TGCGCCAGCAGCCAAGATAGAGGGAAAAGCGGGGAGACCCAGTACTTC.

V is TRBV5-4 and J is TRBJ1-1; TRBD1 aligns across 8 bases. V was clipped by 4 bases and J by 3 bases; unmatched bases: 8. The length of the CDR3 is 15 residues. Germline values: CDR1 SGHNT, CDR2 YYREEE (reference sequence). The CDR3 region has the DNA TGTGCCAGCAGCCACTCTAGGACAGGGTACACTGAAGCTTTCTTT. Residues: CASSHSRTGYTEAFF.

In this sample, this clone turned up a few times. This chain joins TRBV19 and TRBJ2-1, with 9 bases matching TRBD2. The germline CDR1 and CDR2 sequences are LNHDA and SQIVND (reference sequence). Losses at the gene ends were 7 bases for V and 3 bases for J; bases not matched to a gene: 10. The CDR3 has 16 amino acids. CDR3 residues: CASTPGGAGGYNEQFF. CDR3 in DNA: TGTGCCAGTACCCCAGGAGGAGCGGGAGGCTACAATGAGCAGTTCTTC. Full variable domain (rest looked up from reference TRBV19 and TRBJ2-1): DGGITQSPKYLFRKEGQNVTLSCEQNLNHDAMYWYRQDPGQGLRLIYYSQIVNDFQKGDIAEGYSVSREKKESFPLTVTSAQKNPTAFYLCASTPGGAGGYNEQFFGPGTRLTVL.

This clone has more than one count but fewer than ten. V is TRBV29-1 and J is TRBJ1-1; D remains unclear. This CDR3 is 13 amino acids long. Germline V lookup: CDR1 SQVTM, CDR2 ANQGSEA. The V and J ends lost 4 bases and 4 bases respectively, with 13 bases between them. The CDR3 is CSVATEWSTEAFF. CDR3 bases: TGCAGCGTTGCCACAGAGTGGAGCACTGAAGCTTTCTTT.

This clone was seen a handful of times. The chain combines TRBV28 with TRBJ2-7; 10 bases are shared with TRBD1. Germline V gives CDR1 MDHEN, CDR2 SYDVKM. V was pared by 6 bases and J by 2 bases, with 10 bases of the junction left unmatched. The CDR3 consists of 16 residues. CDR3 nucleotides: TGTGCCAGCAGCCCTCCGGGACAGGGGACGGCCTACGAGCAGTACGTC. Translation gives CASSPPGQGTAYEQYV.

The chain links TRBV7-6 to TRBJ2-2; the D is unclear. The germline V and J ends were trimmed by 5 bases and 4 bases, with 14 bases remaining between them. Germline-derived CDR1 and CDR2 are SGHVS and FNYEAQ. This CDR3 has 15 residues. For the CDR3, the DNA is TGTGCCAGCAGCACGTCCTTCACGGGCACCGGGGAGCTGTTTTTT. Residues: CASSTSFTGTGELFF.

The chain couples TRBV12-5 to TRBJ2-5; tentatively, D is TRBD1 (5 bases). V was trimmed by 6 bases and J by 5 bases, leaving 13 bases between them. Germline assignment: CDR1 LGHNT and CDR2 FRNRAP. The CDR3 is 13 amino acids. The CDR3 loop reads CASGQGGGETQYF. Here the CDR3 DNA reads TGTGCTAGTGGCCAGGGTGGTGGGGAGACCCAGTACTTC. The full variable domain, rest sourced from reference TRBV12-5 and TRBJ2-5, is DARVTQTPRHKVTEMGQEVTMRCQPILGHNTVFWYRQTMMQGLELLAYFRNRAPLDDSGMPKDRFSAEMPDATLATLKIQPSEPRDSAVYFCASGQGGGETQYFGPGTRLLVL.

The CDR3 sequence: CASIHFSFTEAFF. In nucleotides, the CDR3 is TGCGCCAGCATCCATTTTTCGTTCACTGAAGCTTTCTTT. The rearrangement joins TRBV23-1 to TRBJ1-1; D ambiguous. Being an ORF, TRBV23-1 has a function that is uncertain. The CDR3 contains 13 residues. The germline V and J ends were trimmed by 7 bases and 4 bases, with 13 bases remaining between them.

This clone was seen a few times. The rearrangement links TRBV28 to TRBJ2-7; 8 nucleotides match TRBD1. V shed 5 bases, J shed 1 base, and the junction held 10 bases outside the gene matches. Germline V gene sequence: CDR1 MDHEN, CDR2 SYDVKM. This CDR3 is 16 amino acids long. Written as DNA, the CDR3 is TGTGCCAGCAGTGGGACCACACAGGGGGGATCCTACGAGCAGTACTTC. It codes for CASSGTTQGGSYEQYF.

The rearrangement uses TRBV4-3 and TRBJ1-2, with D perhaps matching TRBD1 (6 bases). The V gene's germline CDR1 is LGHNA and CDR2 YSLEER. V shed 0 bases and J shed 6 bases, with 11 bases lying between them. CDR3 size: 14 residues. In nucleotides, the CDR3 is TGCGCCAGCAGCCAAGAATCCGGGGGCGATGGCTACACCTTC. Its protein is CASSQESGGDGYTF.

In nucleotides, the CDR3 is TGTGCCAGCGGGGACTATGGCTACACCTTC. Its translation: CASGDYGYTF. This sequence joins TRBV2 and TRBJ1-2, with D uncertain. Germline V gene lookup returns CDR1 SNHLY and CDR2 FYNNEI. The CDR3 sequence is 10 residues long. Between the trimmed V and J ends, which lost 8 bases and 3 bases, there was a span of 4 bases.

This clone was counted a few times. The rearrangement links TRBV2 to TRBJ1-2; D not resolved. The V gene's germline CDR1 is SNHLY and CDR2 FYNNEI. CDR3 size: 12 residues. The CDR3 region is CAHKGSLQGYTF. The CDR3 DNA is TGTGCTCACAAAGGCTCCCTCCAGGGCTACACCTTC.

The gene calls are TRBV30 and TRBJ2-7; 9 bases align to TRBD1. CDR1 and CDR2 from the germline V gene are GTSNPN and SVGIG (reference sequence). V trimming: 4 bases; J trimming: 3 bases; junction bases outside the gene matches: 13. This CDR3 has 16 residues. The CDR3 protein is CAWNRDRVSRIYEQYF. In DNA form, the CDR3 reads TGTGCCTGGAACCGGGACAGGGTGAGTCGAATCTACGAGCAGTACTTC.

In the case of this clone: This sample includes further DNA sequences coding for the same CDR3. The V call is TRBV5-6, the J call TRBJ2-1; D uncertain. CDR3 length: 13 amino acids. V lost 0 bases to trimming and J lost 4 bases, with 5 bases between them. Germline CDR1 SGHDT, CDR2 YYEEEE. CDR3 DNA: TGTGCCAGCAGCTTGGTCGGTTACAATGAGCAGTTCTTC. It encodes CASSLVGYNEQFF. Variable domain in full (rest from reference TRBV5-6 and TRBJ2-1): DAGVTQSPTHLIKTRGQQVTLRCSPKSGHDTVSWYQQALGQGPQFIFQYYEEEERQRGNFPDRFSGHQFPNYSSELNVNALLLGDSALYLCASSLVGYNEQFFGPGTRLTVL.

Regarding this clone: Other nucleotide sequences from this sample produce the same CDR3. The chain uses TRBV18 and TRBJ2-1; 9 nucleotides align to TRBD1. The CDR3 has 14 amino acids. Germline loops: CDR1 KGHSH, CDR2 LQKENI. Germline trimming cut 3 bases from V and 5 bases from J; bases unmatched to any gene: 2. The CDR3 is CASSPRTGDNEQFF. The CDR3 coding sequence is TGTGCCAGCTCACCCAGGACAGGGGACAATGAGCAGTTCTTC.

V is TRBV11-2 and J is TRBJ2-5; TRBD2 matches 8 bases. CDR3 length: 14 residues. V was clipped by 5 bases and J by 3 bases; unmatched bases: 5. CDR1 is SGHAT, CDR2 FQNNGV, per germline. The CDR3 DNA reads TGTGCCAGCAGCGAGACTAGCGCGAAAGAGACCCAGTACTTC. Its protein is CASSETSAKETQYF.

The chain links TRBV30 to TRBJ2-1; either TRBD1 or TRBD2 may fit D (5 bases each). CDR3 length: 14 amino acids. V was cut by 3 bases and J by 7 bases, with 16 bases left in between. Germline CDR1 GTSNPN, CDR2 SVGIG (reference sequence). Here the CDR3 DNA reads TGTGCCTGGAGCTCAGGGACGTTCCTTAATGAGCAGTTCTTC. This translates into CAWSSGTFLNEQFF.

This clone appeared a few times. The V gene is TRBV7-9, the J gene TRBJ2-1; the match to TRBD1 covers 8 bases. The germline V gene encodes CDR1 SEHNR and CDR2 FQNEAQ (reference sequence). J was trimmed by 10 bases and V by 2 bases; bases with no gene match: 13. The CDR3 is 16 amino acids. The chain's CDR3 is CASSLRSGTGSKEQFF. The CDR3 DNA follows: TGTGCCAGCAGCTTACGATCCGGGACAGGCTCTAAGGAGCAGTTCTTC.

There are a few counts of this clone. The chain joins TRBV7-2 to TRBJ2-7; perhaps D is TRBD1 or TRBD2 (5 bases each). Trimming removed 5 bases from V and 2 bases from J, with 13 bases in between. CDR1 is SGHTA and CDR2 is FQGNSA in the germline V gene. The CDR3 runs 14 residues. CDR3 in amino acids: CASSPPGPPYEQYF. Here the CDR3 DNA reads TGTGCCAGCAGCCCACCGGGACCTCCCTACGAGCAGTACTTC.

V gene TRBV7-3 combines with J gene TRBJ2-3, with TRBD1 matching 7 bases. The CDR3 is made up of 15 amino acids. Germline V gives CDR1 SGHTA, CDR2 FQGTGA. Germline trimming cut 5 bases from V and 1 base from J; bases unmatched to any gene: 6. For the CDR3, the DNA is TGTGCCAGCAGCGGCTCCGGGACAGGCACAGATACGCAGTATTTT. Protein product: CASSGSGTGTDTQYF.